These T cell receptor beta chains were read from a single sample in a study of Graves' ophthalmopathy and Graves' hyperthyroidism. TCRdb ran MiXCR on the multiplex PCR reads and lists one entry per CDR3 protein. The data show over a million distinct CDR3 sequences, 35% to 40% seen once. Sequencing used peripheral blood or thyroid tissue (not recorded which). The receptor set was obtained from an adult man with Graves' hyperthyroidism. Both conserved end residues are part of each CDR3. D genes are given only for firm matches. Expanded clones get a size class; other rows say once, few or many, or leave the size out.

TRBJ1-1 16 - TRBV10-3 - CASEPQEGRLNTEAFF TGTGCCAGCGAACCACAGGAGGGACGTTTGAACACTGAAGCTTTCTTT
TRBJ1-1 11 - TRBV6-5 many CASRRGAEAFF TGTGCCAGCAGGAGGGGGGCGGAAGCTTTCTTT
TRBJ2-7 15 - TRBV5-1 many CASSLWQGPRYEQYF TGCGCCAGCAGCTTGTGGCAGGGGCCGCGGTACGAGCAGTACTTC
TRBJ2-1 14 TRBD1 TRBV25-1 few CASSEGTGANEQFF TGTGCCAGCTCTGAAGGGACAGGGGCCAATGAGCAGTTCTTC
TRBJ1-2 15 TRBD1 TRBV2 - CASSPGTGEGYGYTF TGTGCCAGCAGCCCCGGGACAGGGGAGGGCTATGGCTACACCTTC
TRBJ1-2 15 - TRBV12-3/TRBV12-4 - CASSPRDTTHYGYTF TGTGCCAGCAGCCCCCGGGACACGACCCACTATGGCTACACCTTC
TRBJ1-6 17 - TRBV9 many CASSQSGQSSYNSPLHF TGTGCCAGCAGCCAATCTGGACAGAGCTCCTATAATTCACCCCTCCACTTT
TRBJ2-5 14 TRBD2 TRBV7-9 many CASSLGTSGKTQYF TGTGCCAGCAGCTTAGGGACTAGCGGGAAGACCCAGTACTTC
TRBJ2-7 14 - TRBV15 - CATSSEGGFGEQYF TGTGCCACCAGCAGTGAAGGAGGGTTCGGCGAGCAGTACTTC
TRBJ2-7 14 TRBD1 TRBV5-1 many CASSLSGGGHEQYF TGCGCCAGCAGCTTGTCAGGGGGTGGCCACGAGCAGTACTTC
TRBJ1-1 13 - TRBV4-3 few CASSQDRGVEAFF TGCGCCAGCAGCCAAGATCGAGGAGTTGAAGCTTTCTTT
TRBJ1-4 13 TRBD1 TRBV10-3 few CAISRQGREKLFF TGTGCCATCAGTCGACAGGGACGTGAAAAACTGTTTTTT
TRBJ1-5 15 - TRBV19 many CASSMRGDGNQPQHF TGTGCCAGTAGTATGAGGGGAGATGGCAATCAGCCCCAGCATTTT
TRBJ1-2 13 TRBD1 TRBV3-1 - CASSHYGTDGYTF TGTGCCAGCAGCCACTACGGGACAGATGGCTACACCTTC
TRBJ2-5 14 - TRBV20-1 many CSAAPGLEAGTQYF TGCAGTGCTGCCCCTGGACTTGAGGCTGGGACCCAGTACTTC
TRBJ1-2 12 - TRBV12-3/TRBV12-4 many CASSKENYGYTF TGTGCCAGCAGTAAGGAGAACTATGGCTACACCTTC
TRBJ1-1 12 TRBD1 TRBV29-1 - CSVGKQGTEAFF TGCAGCGTTGGAAAACAGGGGACTGAAGCTTTCTTT
TRBJ2-5 11 TRBD1 TRBV7-9 once CASSRTGTRYF TGTGCCAGCAGCCGGACAGGGACACGTTACTTC
TRBJ1-1 14 - TRBV6-2/TRBV6-3 few CASSPSGHSTEAFF TGTGCCAGCAGTCCCTCGGGACACAGCACTGAAGCTTTCTTT
TRBJ2-7 15 TRBD1 TRBV19 few CATGDGTGKSYEQYF TGTGCCACCGGAGACGGGACAGGTAAATCCTACGAGCAGTACTTC
TRBJ2-7 12 - TRBV29-1 - CSVGGGVNEQYF TGCAGCGTTGGGGGCGGGGTCAATGAGCAGTACTTC
TRBJ2-2 16 - TRBV7-2 many CASSLARGRYTGELFF TGTGCCAGCAGCTTAGCCCGAGGTCGTTACACCGGGGAGCTGTTTTTT
TRBJ1-2 16 - TRBV20-1 many CSANPPGGLGAHGYTF TGCAGTGCTAACCCCCCCGGGGGGCTCGGTGCCCATGGCTACACCTTC
TRBJ2-5 13 - TRBV20-1 - CSARGEGRAAQYF TGCAGTGCTAGAGGGGAAGGCCGGGCGGCCCAGTACTTC
TRBJ2-7 13 TRBD2 TRBV10-3 - CAIRTSTNYEQYF TGTGCCATCAGGACTAGCACTAACTACGAGCAGTACTTC
TRBJ2-5 13 TRBD1 TRBV9 many CASSAGQQETQYF TGTGCCAGCAGCGCGGGACAGCAAGAGACCCAGTACTTC
TRBJ1-4 13 - TRBV3-1 - CASSQGGGTSLFF TGTGCCAGCAGCCAAGGAGGAGGGACGTCGCTGTTTTTT
TRBJ1-5 14 TRBD1 TRBV29-1 - CSVAVPGGQETQHF TGCAGCGTTGCGGTGCCAGGGGGACAAGAGACCCAGCATTTT
TRBJ2-6 15 - TRBV4-2 many CASSQGTAGANVLTF TGCGCCAGCAGCCAAGGAACAGCTGGGGCCAACGTCCTGACTTTC
TRBJ2-7 16 TRBD1 TRBV10-3 few CASSGKTGARVDEQYF TGTGCCAGCAGTGGAAAGACAGGGGCAAGGGTTGACGAGCAGTACTTC
TRBJ1-2 14 - TRBV12-3/TRBV12-4 - CASTPGGAGWGYTF TGTGCCAGCACCCCTGGTGGTGCGGGATGGGGCTACACCTTC
TRBJ1-4 12 - TRBV7-9 many CAGAATNEKLFF TGTGCCGGAGCAGCAACTAATGAAAAACTGTTTTTT